This T cell receptor beta chain was sequenced during a study of OX40 agonist ivuxolimab in advanced cancers. Study context: Patients assigned to dose escalation were diagnosed with hepatocellular carcinoma, melanoma, renal cell or head and neck cancer. Earlier treatment with anti-PD-1, anti-PD-L1 or anti-CTLA-4 was permitted, and over 35% had received some.

Profiled with immunoSEQ multiplex PCR; TCRdb holds only in-frame clones, not every one. The top ten clones hold 0.3% to 0.4% of a sample with tens of thousands of clones, 85% to 90% of them seen once. The receptor's source is an adult with an advanced solid tumor such as melanoma, head and neck, liver or kidney cancer. This specimen consisted of CD4+ or CD8+ T cells sorted from blood, obtained in a trial of the OX40 agonist ivuxolimab.

CDR3 nucleotide sequence: TGTGCCAGCAGCATGCCGAGCGGGGGCGCGAAAGGCTACACCTTC. Its protein product is CASSMPSGGAKGYTF. The chain has TRBV7-2 and TRBJ1-2, with D possibly matching TRBD1 (6 bases). The CDR3 has 15 amino acids. V lost 5 bases to trimming and J lost 8 bases, with 21 bases between them. Germline loops: CDR1 SGHTA, CDR2 FQGNSA. The complete variable domain, with remaining parts taken from reference TRBV7-2 and TRBJ1-2, reads GAGVSQSPSNKVTEKGKDVELRCDPISGHTALYWYRQSLGQGLEFLIYFQGNSAPDKSGLPSDRFSAERTGGSVSTLTIQRTQQEDSAVYLCASSMPSGGAKGYTFGSGTRLTVV.